The T cell receptor beta chain under discussion was sequenced for a study of blood T cell repertoires in COVID-19. Sequenced by immunoSEQ multiplex PCR; TCRdb stores in-frame clones only, minus some. The sample records more than 150,000 clones, roughly nine tenths being singletons. V shed 0 bases and J shed 2 bases, with 14 bases lying between them. CDR1 and CDR2 (germline): MGHRA, YSYEKL. This CDR3 region has 16 residues. J is TRBJ2-7 and V is TRBV4-1; D is possibly TRBD1 (5 bases). The sample comprised peripheral blood. The TCR was taken from a man aged 70 or older with active or convalescent COVID-19. CDR3 in DNA: TGCGCCAGCAGCCAAGATCCTACAGGTGACCCCTACGAGCAGTACTTC. It specifies CASSQDPTGDPYEQYF.